What follows are 19 T cell receptor beta chains derived from one specimen sequenced in a study of cytomegalovirus exposure and HLA in healthy donors. Use of 60 Vbeta and 13 Jbeta primers characterized the PCR. Clones were sequenced by immunoSEQ multiplex PCR, and TCRdb holds only the in-frame ones, with some missing. The table has some 89,000 clones, 85% seen once. Sequencing was carried out using PBMCs. The source is a man aged 35 to 55 in good health and CMV-seropositive.

The chain couples TRBV19 to TRBJ2-1; 7 nucleotides match TRBD2. J gave up 9 bases and V 5 bases, and 13 bases lay outside the gene matches. The CDR3 totals 15 residues. Germline assignment: CDR1 LNHDA and CDR2 SQIVND (reference sequence). CDR3 coding DNA: TGTGCCAGTAGTTTCTTGGGCGGGAGAACAGGTGAGCAGTTCTTC. Encoded protein: CASSFLGGRTGEQFF.

This clone has just one count. The J gene is TRBJ1-1, the V gene TRBV7-2; unclear D gene. Germline CDR1 reads SGHTA; CDR2 reads FQGNSA. Trimming removed 3 bases from V and 8 bases from J, with 10 bases in between. The CDR3 spans 12 residues. CDR3 coding DNA: TGTGCCAGCAGCTTGTCGGTCGGGGAAGCTTTCTTT. It is translated as CASSLSVGEAFF.

The V gene is TRBV6-1, the J gene TRBJ1-5; weak D call: TRBD1 (6 bases). V lost 3 bases and J lost 3, with 6 bases in between. Germline CDR1 MNHNS, CDR2 SASEGT. The CDR3 extends over 13 amino acids. CDR3 loop: CASSEGHNQPQHF. In DNA, the CDR3 is TGTGCCAGCAGTGAGGGACACAATCAGCCCCAGCATTTT.

This chain links TRBV28 with TRBJ2-7; possible D gene TRBD2, 6 bases. CDR1 is MDHEN and CDR2 is SYDVKM in the germline V gene. V was shortened by 6 bases and J by 5 bases, with 14 bases between the two germline ends. The CDR3 covers 13 residues. This CDR3 reads CASRTGGTNEQYF. CDR3 DNA sequence: TGTGCCAGCAGGACTGGGGGGACCAACGAGCAGTACTTC. Filled out from reference TRBV28 and TRBJ2-7, the complete variable domain reads DVKVTQSSRYLVKRTGEKVFLECVQDMDHENMFWYRQDPGLGLRLIYFSYDVKMKEKGDIPEGYSVSREKKERFSLILESASTNQTSMYLCASRTGGTNEQYFGPGTRLTVT.

Written as DNA, the CDR3 is TGTGCCAGCAGCCTGACCCCGAGGGGCTACACCTTC. This sequence encodes CASSLTPRGYTF. The J gene is TRBJ1-2, the V gene TRBV5-6; D not resolved. The germline gives CDR1 SGHDT, CDR2 YYEEEE. Trimming stripped 4 bases from V and 8 bases from J, with 12 bases between. The length of the CDR3 is 12 residues.

The chain is built from TRBV6-4 and TRBJ1-6; D call uncertain. The V gene's germline CDR1 is MRHNA and CDR2 SNTAGT. This CDR3 is built from 16 residues. V was clipped by 4 bases and J by 3 bases, with 13 bases between them. CDR3 residues: CASSGVPLFYNSPLHF. The CDR3 nucleotides are TGTGCCAGCAGTGGCGTCCCCCTCTTCTATAATTCACCCCTCCACTTT.

The chain recombines TRBV7-6 with TRBJ2-5, with 10 positions matching TRBD1. The J call may be mistaken, given a closer DNA end match to TRBJ2-7. The length of the CDR3 is 14 residues. Germline V gene sequence: CDR1 SGHVS, CDR2 FNYEAQ. The CDR3 DNA follows: TGTGCCAGCAGCGGCCGGGACAGGGGCGGCGAGCAGTACTTC. Protein: CASSGRDRGGEQYF.

This rearrangement joins TRBV11-1 to TRBJ2-1, with D possibly TRBD1 on 5 matching bases. Germline values: CDR1 SGHAT, CDR2 FQDESV (reference sequence). V shed 5 bases and J shed 4 bases, with 9 bases lying between them. The CDR3 has 13 residues. The CDR3 nucleotides read TGTGCCAGCAGCCCAGACAGATACAATGAGCAGTTCTTC. Residues: CASSPDRYNEQFF. Using reference TRBV11-1 and TRBJ2-1 for the parts outside the CDR3, the full variable domain is EAEVAQSPRYKITEKSQAVAFWCDPISGHATLYWYRQILGQGPELLVQFQDESVVDDSQLPKDRFSAERLKGVDSTLKIQPAELGDSAMYLCASSPDRYNEQFFGPGTRLTVL.

This clone was detected once. V gene TRBV15 combines with J gene TRBJ2-2; tentative D call: TRBD2 (5 bases). The germline V gene encodes CDR1 LNHNV and CDR2 YYDKDF (reference sequence). The CDR3 is 18 amino acids. V shed 0 bases and J shed 5 bases, with 19 bases lying between them. CDR3 sequence (DNA): TGTGCCACCAGCAGAGATAAAACCGGCGCCGGGGAAACCGGGGAGCTGTTTTTT. It encodes CATSRDKTGAGETGELFF.

This clone is labeled medium-sized. The chain has TRBV27 and TRBJ1-2, with TRBD1 as a possible D gene (6 bases). CDR3 length equals 14 residues. Germline V gene lookup returns CDR1 MNHEY and CDR2 SMNVEV (reference sequence). V dropped 5 bases and J dropped 0 bases, with 10 bases sitting between them. As DNA, the CDR3 is TGTGCCAGCAGTCGGGGACAAGCTAACTATGGCTACACCTTC. This gives the protein CASSRGQANYGYTF.

This clone was recorded only once. This chain connects TRBV7-2 to TRBJ2-1, with TRBD1 as a possible D gene (6 bases). The V and J ends lost 1 base and 4 bases respectively, with 11 bases between them. The CDR3 length is 15 residues. CDR1 and CDR2 (germline): SGHTA, FQGNSA. The CDR3 loop reads CASSLDWDNYNEQFF. The CDR3 DNA reads as TGTGCCAGCAGCTTAGACTGGGACAATTACAATGAGCAGTTCTTC.

Only one count was recorded for this clone. The J gene is TRBJ1-1, the V gene TRBV7-6; D gene unclear. V was shortened by 1 base and J by 4 bases, with 7 bases between the two germline ends. The CDR3 totals 13 residues. Germline V gene sequence: CDR1 SGHVS, CDR2 FNYEAQ. The CDR3 bases are TGTGCCAGCAGCTTAGGGTTCGGCACTGAAGCTTTCTTT. This gives the protein CASSLGFGTEAFF.

V and J are TRBV5-4 and TRBJ2-7; 10 bases align to TRBD2. With V trimmed by 3 bases and J by 0 bases, 6 bases remained unmatched. Germline CDR1 SGHNT, CDR2 YYREEE (reference sequence). This CDR3 contains 16 residues. The CDR3 coding sequence is TGTGCCAGCAGCTGGACTAGCGGTCGTAGCTCCTACGAGCAGTACTTC. Translating it yields CASSWTSGRSSYEQYF.

CDR3 in DNA: TGTGCCAGCAGCTTAATTGGCGGGGGCAATCAGCCCCAGCATTTT. Translating it yields CASSLIGGGNQPQHF. V and J are TRBV7-2 and TRBJ1-5; no clear D gene. This CDR3 has 15 amino acids. Germline V gene data show CDR1 as SGHTA and CDR2 as FQGNSA. V was cut by 2 bases and J by 2 bases, with 10 bases left in between.

This clone has only a few counts. The V gene is TRBV7-9, the J gene TRBJ1-3; a possible D gene is TRBD1 (6 bases). The germline V gene has CDR1 SEHNR and CDR2 FQNEAQ (reference sequence). Trimming left V 6 bases short and J 1 base short, with 10 bases between. CDR3 length equals 14 residues. The CDR3 spells CASSTQGSGNTIYF. For the CDR3, the DNA is TGTGCCAGCAGTACCCAGGGGTCTGGAAACACCATATATTTT.

This chain uses TRBV19 with TRBJ1-6; the D gene is possibly TRBD1 (5 bases). This CDR3 has 14 amino acids. The germline gives CDR1 LNHDA, CDR2 SQIVND (reference sequence). V was shortened by 1 base and J by 6 bases, with 7 bases between the two germline ends. For the CDR3, the DNA is TGTGCCAGTAGTATAGCAGGGTCTAATTCACCCCTCCACTTT. This gives the protein CASSIAGSNSPLHF.

This chain joins TRBV4-2 and TRBJ2-7, with 9 bases identical to TRBD1. The CDR3 has 15 residues. V was clipped by 0 bases and J by 4 bases; unmatched bases: 4. Per germline, CDR1 LGHNA and CDR2 YNFKEQ. CDR3 sequence reads: CASSQETGGSYEQYF. For the CDR3, the DNA is TGTGCCAGCAGCCAAGAAACAGGGGGCTCTTACGAGCAGTACTTC.

This sequence joins TRBV7-9 and TRBJ1-1; D not certain. The CDR3 runs to 13 residues. Germline CDR1 and CDR2: SEHNR and FQNEAQ (reference sequence). Trimming pared 0 bases from V and 9 bases from J, leaving 11 bases between. CDR3 residues: CASSLAGGGQAFF. The CDR3 region has the DNA TGTGCCAGCAGCTTAGCGGGAGGAGGGCAAGCTTTCTTT.

In this sample, this clone turned up a few times. The chain has TRBV4-1 and TRBJ1-2; D is undetermined. The CDR3 is made up of 13 amino acids. Germline CDR1 and CDR2: MGHRA and YSYEKL. Trimming pared 0 bases from V and 3 bases from J, leaving 5 bases between. CDR3 region: CASSQDRDYGYTF. DNA for the CDR3: TGCGCCAGCAGCCAAGATCGAGACTATGGCTACACCTTC.